The sequence of this TCR beta chain was determined in a study of blood T cell repertoires in COVID-19. Per germline, CDR1 SGHTS and CDR2 YDEGEE. Trimming removed 2 bases at V and 0 bases at J, with 9 bases between. The CDR3 runs 15 residues. TCRdb's table, derived via immunoSEQ multiplex PCR, lists solely in-frame clones and lacks some. The sample holds roughly 570,000 clones, 85% to 90% seen once. Sequenced input: peripheral blood. The gene calls are TRBV5-8 and TRBJ1-3; D might be TRBD1 (6 bases). This receptor was taken from a woman aged 45 to 65 with COVID-19, enrolled during active disease. The CDR3 DNA is TGTGCCAGCAGCTTACAGGGATCCTCTGGAAACACCATATATTTT. Encoded protein: CASSLQGSSGNTIYF.